This T cell receptor (beta chain) was documented in a study of spatial heterogeneity in lung cancer. Background on the study: Sequencing consistently turned up more beta-chain sequences than alpha-chain sequences.

Time point reported: sample taken at primary tumor resection. The input material, whole RNA from tumor, nontumor lung or frozen PBMC, was sequenced unsorted. A total of under 80 untreated early-stage non-small cell lung cancer patients served as donors. Germline-derived CDR1 and CDR2 are MNHEY and SMNVEV (reference sequence). Trimming removed 0 bases from V and 3 bases from J; junction bases left unmatched: 5. The CDR3 loop spans 15 amino acids. TCRdb fed the 5' RACE reads into MiXCR, producing one record per CDR3 protein. The sample consists of about 48,000 distinct CDR3 sequences, approximately 5% of them appearing once.

Sequenced material: PBMCs, taken at surgery. The source is a male donor with early-stage non-small cell lung cancer. V gene TRBV27 combines with J gene TRBJ2-7; 7 bases match TRBD1. The CDR3 sequence: CASSLSRDRYYEQYF. CDR3 nucleotide sequence: TGTGCCAGCAGTTTATCAAGGGACAGATACTACGAGCAGTACTTC.